This T cell receptor (beta chain) derives from a study of blood T cell repertoires in COVID-19. Looking at the study overall: Acute and convalescent COVID-19 samples came from the United States, Italy and Spain.

Cohorts were determined from participant-reported clinical history. Recovery meant two consecutive negative NP/OP PCR tests, professional clearance, or resolved symptoms. This CDR3 comprises 16 residues. Original processing methods: Amplification of reference gene primers provided the estimated nucleated cell counts. Repertoires were generated with immunoSEQ multiplex PCR, while TCRdb's copy carries only in-frame clones and drops some. V and J calls and clone size are copied from that table; D and trimming were computed from the DNA. The sample has about 240,000 clones; about 89% are singletons. V usage is TRBV21-1 and J usage is TRBJ2-2; the D call of TRBD1 is as the table states it, not checked on the DNA. TRBV21-1 is deemed a pseudogene. Sequencing input: PBMCs or T cells enriched from blood (not recorded which). The TCR sequence derives from a middle-aged man who had recovered from COVID-19. CDR3 in DNA: TGTGCCAGCAGCAAGGGCGACCCTCCCGGCACCGGGGAGCTGTTTTTT. It codes for CASSKGDPPGTGELFF.